The 2 T cell receptor beta chains reported below all come from one sample, sequenced in a study of OX40 agonist ivuxolimab in advanced cancers. Sequencing used immunoSEQ multiplex PCR; TCRdb keeps in-frame clones, though not all of them. The sample has under 95,000 clones, about 85% seen once. Here the sequenced sample was CD4+ or CD8+ T cells sorted from blood, taken in a trial of the OX40 agonist ivuxolimab. The receptors derive from an adult with an advanced solid tumor such as melanoma, head and neck, liver or kidney cancer.

The chain couples TRBV19 to TRBJ2-2; D call uncertain. The CDR3 sequence is 14 residues long. V lost 3 bases and J lost 6, with 11 bases in between. CDR1 is LNHDA, CDR2 SQIVND, per germline (reference sequence). The CDR3 loop is CASSIGEISGELFF. The CDR3 DNA reads TGTGCCAGTAGTATCGGAGAGATTTCCGGGGAGCTGTTTTTT. The full variable domain, in which reference TRBV19 and TRBJ2-2 provide the parts outside the CDR3, is DGGITQSPKYLFRKEGQNVTLSCEQNLNHDAMYWYRQDPGQGLRLIYYSQIVNDFQKGDIAEGYSVSREKKESFPLTVTSAQKNPTAFYLCASSIGEISGELFFGEGSRLTVL.

This clone was picked up one time. The chain couples TRBV11-2 to TRBJ2-1, with D possibly matching TRBD2 (5 bases). Germline loops: CDR1 SGHAT, CDR2 FQNNGV. The CDR3 loop spans 16 amino acids. The V and J ends lost 3 bases and 6 bases respectively, with 18 bases between them. The chain's CDR3 is CASSFATRLVFNEQFF. The CDR3 bases are TGTGCCAGCAGCTTCGCAACTAGGTTGGTTTTCAATGAGCAGTTCTTC.